One sample yielded the 5 T cell receptor beta chains listed below, sequenced in a study of blood T cell repertoires in COVID-19. Assay: immunoSEQ multiplex PCR; the TCRdb copy retains only in-frame clones and omits some. This sample yields about 20,000 clones, of which about nine tenths are seen a single time; approximately 3.6% belongs to the top ten. Sequenced input: peripheral blood. These receptors were taken from a man aged 45 to 65 with active COVID-19.

This chain links TRBV5-1 with TRBJ2-5, with 9 bases fitting TRBD1. V trimming: 2 bases; J trimming: 5 bases; junction bases outside the gene matches: 7. Germline V gives CDR1 SGHRS, CDR2 YFSETQ. CDR3 length: 15 residues. CDR3 region: CASSLPGTGWETQYF. The CDR3 DNA follows: TGCGCCAGCAGCTTACCCGGGACAGGGTGGGAGACCCAGTACTTC.

The chain carries TRBV9 and TRBJ2-3; 8 bases map to TRBD2. Trimming cost V 2 bases and J 5 bases; bases outside gene matches: 7. The CDR3 runs 15 residues. Germline V lookup: CDR1 SGDLS, CDR2 YYNGEE. CDR3 region: CASSVSTSVVDTQYF. CDR3 sequence (DNA): TGTGCCAGCAGCGTCTCGACTAGCGTTGTAGATACGCAGTATTTT.

The chain employs TRBV29-1 and TRBJ2-2; maybe TRBD1 (6 bases). This CDR3 region has 12 residues. The germline CDR1 and CDR2 sequences are SQVTM and ANQGSEA. V dropped 8 bases and J dropped 8 bases, with 15 bases sitting between them. The CDR3 region has the DNA TGCAGCTCCTCGACAGGAGGTGGGGAGCTGTTTTTT. Encoded protein: CSSSTGGGELFF.

The CDR3 DNA is TGCGCCACCTCTGGCGGGGGGCCTCCAGATACGCAGTATTTT. Its protein product is CATSGGGPPDTQYF. The chain is built from TRBV5-1 and TRBJ2-3; 8 bases fit TRBD2. There are 14 residues in the CDR3. The germline CDR1 and CDR2 sequences are SGHRS and YFSETQ. V was pared by 9 bases and J by 4 bases, with 10 bases of the junction left unmatched.

This clone was seen only once. This chain connects TRBV4-3 to TRBJ2-7; no definite D call. Germline V gene sequence: CDR1 LGHNA, CDR2 YSLEER. With 1 base removed from V and 1 base from J, the gap between germline ends came to 5 bases. There are 13 residues in the CDR3. CDR3 sequence (DNA): TGCGCCAGCAGCCAAGCCGTGTCCTACGAGCAGTACTTC. Translating gives CASSQAVSYEQYF.